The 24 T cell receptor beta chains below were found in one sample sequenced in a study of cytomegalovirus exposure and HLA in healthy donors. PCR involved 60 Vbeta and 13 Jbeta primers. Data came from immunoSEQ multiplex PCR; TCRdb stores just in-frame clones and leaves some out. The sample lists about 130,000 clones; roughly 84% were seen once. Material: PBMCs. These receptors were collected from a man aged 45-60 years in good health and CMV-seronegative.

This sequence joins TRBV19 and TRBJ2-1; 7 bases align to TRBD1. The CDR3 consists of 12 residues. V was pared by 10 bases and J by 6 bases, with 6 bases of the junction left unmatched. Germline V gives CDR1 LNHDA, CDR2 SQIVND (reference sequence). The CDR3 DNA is TGTGCCACCGAGACAGGGTTCAATGAGCAGTTCTTC. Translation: CATETGFNEQFF.

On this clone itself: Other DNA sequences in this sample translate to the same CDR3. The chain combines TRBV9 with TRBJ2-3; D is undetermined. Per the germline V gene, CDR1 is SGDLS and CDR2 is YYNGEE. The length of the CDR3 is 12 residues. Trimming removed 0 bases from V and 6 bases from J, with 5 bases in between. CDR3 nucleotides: TGTGCCAGCAGCGTAGAGAGGGATACGCAGTATTTT. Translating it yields CASSVERDTQYF.

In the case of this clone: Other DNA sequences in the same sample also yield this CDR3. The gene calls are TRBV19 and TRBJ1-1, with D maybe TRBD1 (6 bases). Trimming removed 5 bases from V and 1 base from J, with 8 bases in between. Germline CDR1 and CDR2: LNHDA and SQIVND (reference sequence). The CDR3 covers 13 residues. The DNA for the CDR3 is TGTGCCAGTAGTTTGGGACAGAACACTGAAGCTTTCTTT. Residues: CASSLGQNTEAFF. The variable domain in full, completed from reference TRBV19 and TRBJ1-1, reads DGGITQSPKYLFRKEGQNVTLSCEQNLNHDAMYWYRQDPGQGLRLIYYSQIVNDFQKGDIAEGYSVSREKKESFPLTVTSAQKNPTAFYLCASSLGQNTEAFFGQGTRLTVV.

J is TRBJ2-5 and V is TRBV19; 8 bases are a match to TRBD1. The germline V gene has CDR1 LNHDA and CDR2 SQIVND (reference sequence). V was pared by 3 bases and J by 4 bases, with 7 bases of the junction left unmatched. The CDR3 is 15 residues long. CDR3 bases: TGTGCCAGTAGTATTAGTCAGGGGGCCGTAGAGACCCAGTACTTC. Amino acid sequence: CASSISQGAVETQYF. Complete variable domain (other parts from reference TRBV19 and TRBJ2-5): DGGITQSPKYLFRKEGQNVTLSCEQNLNHDAMYWYRQDPGQGLRLIYYSQIVNDFQKGDIAEGYSVSREKKESFPLTVTSAQKNPTAFYLCASSISQGAVETQYFGPGTRLLVL.

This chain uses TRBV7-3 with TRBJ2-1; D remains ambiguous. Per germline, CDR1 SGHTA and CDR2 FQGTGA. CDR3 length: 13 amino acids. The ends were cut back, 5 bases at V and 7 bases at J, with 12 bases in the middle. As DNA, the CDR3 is TGTGCCAGCAGCCTAGACCCGAAAAATGAGCAGTTCTTC. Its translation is CASSLDPKNEQFF.

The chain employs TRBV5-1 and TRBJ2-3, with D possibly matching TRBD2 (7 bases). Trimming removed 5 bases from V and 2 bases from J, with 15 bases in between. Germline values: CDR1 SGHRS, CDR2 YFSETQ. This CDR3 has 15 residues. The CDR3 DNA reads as TGCGCCAGCAGTTCGGGGGGCTCGACCACAGATACGCAGTATTTT. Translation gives CASSSGGSTTDTQYF.

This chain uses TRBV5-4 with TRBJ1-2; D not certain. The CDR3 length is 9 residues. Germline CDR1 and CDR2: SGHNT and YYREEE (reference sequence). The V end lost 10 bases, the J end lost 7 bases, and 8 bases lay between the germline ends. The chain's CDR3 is CAVGGGYTF. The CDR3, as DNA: TGTGCCGTTGGAGGTGGCTACACCTTC.

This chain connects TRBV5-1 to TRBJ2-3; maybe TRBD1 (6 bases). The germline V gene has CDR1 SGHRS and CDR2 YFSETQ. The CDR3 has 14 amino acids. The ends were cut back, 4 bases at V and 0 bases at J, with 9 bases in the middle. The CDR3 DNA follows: TGCGCCAGCAGCCTGGACAGTAGCACAGATACGCAGTATTTT. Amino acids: CASSLDSSTDTQYF. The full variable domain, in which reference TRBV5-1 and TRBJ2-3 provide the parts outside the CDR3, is KAGVTQTPRYLIKTRGQQVTLSCSPISGHRSVSWYQQTPGQGLQFLFEYFSETQRNKGNFPGRFSGRQFSNSRSEMNVSTLELGDSALYLCASSLDSSTDTQYFGPGTRLTVL.

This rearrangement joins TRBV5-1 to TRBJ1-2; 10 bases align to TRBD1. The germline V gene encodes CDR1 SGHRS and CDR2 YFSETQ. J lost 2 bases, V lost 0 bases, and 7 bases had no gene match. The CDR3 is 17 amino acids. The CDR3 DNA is TGCGCCAGCAGCTTGGCGACAGGGGGCCGGTCGAACTATGGCTACACCTTC. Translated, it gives CASSLATGGRSNYGYTF.

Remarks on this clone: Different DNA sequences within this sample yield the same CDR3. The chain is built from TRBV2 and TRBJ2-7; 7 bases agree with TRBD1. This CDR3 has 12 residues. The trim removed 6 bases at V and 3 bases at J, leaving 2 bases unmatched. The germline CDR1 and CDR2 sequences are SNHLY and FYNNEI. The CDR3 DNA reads TGTGCCAGCAGGGGGGACAGCTACGAGCAGTACTTC. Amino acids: CASRGDSYEQYF.

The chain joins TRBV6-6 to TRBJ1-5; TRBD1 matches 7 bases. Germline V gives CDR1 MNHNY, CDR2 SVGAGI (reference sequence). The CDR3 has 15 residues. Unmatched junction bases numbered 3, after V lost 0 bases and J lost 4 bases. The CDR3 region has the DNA TGTGCCAGCAGTTACTCAGGGACAGCAAATCAGCCCCAGCATTTT. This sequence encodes CASSYSGTANQPQHF.

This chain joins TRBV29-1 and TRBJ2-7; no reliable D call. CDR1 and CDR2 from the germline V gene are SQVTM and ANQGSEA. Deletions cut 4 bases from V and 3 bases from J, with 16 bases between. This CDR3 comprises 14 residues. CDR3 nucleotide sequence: TGCAGCGTTGTTCCTGTTACCCGGAGCTACGAGCAGTACTTC. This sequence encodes CSVVPVTRSYEQYF.

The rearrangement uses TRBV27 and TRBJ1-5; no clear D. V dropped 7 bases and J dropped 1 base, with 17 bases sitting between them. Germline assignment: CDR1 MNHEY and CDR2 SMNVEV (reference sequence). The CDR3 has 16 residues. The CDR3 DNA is TGTGCCAGCAACAACCTAGGGAGAAGGAGCAATCAGCCCCAGCATTTT. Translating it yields CASNNLGRRSNQPQHF.

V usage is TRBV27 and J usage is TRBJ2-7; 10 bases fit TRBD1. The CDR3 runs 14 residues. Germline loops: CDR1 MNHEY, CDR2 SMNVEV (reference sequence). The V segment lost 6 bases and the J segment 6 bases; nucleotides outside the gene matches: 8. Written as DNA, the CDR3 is TGTGCCAGCAGCCAAGACAGGGGGCGGCTCGAGCAGTACTTC. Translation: CASSQDRGRLEQYF.

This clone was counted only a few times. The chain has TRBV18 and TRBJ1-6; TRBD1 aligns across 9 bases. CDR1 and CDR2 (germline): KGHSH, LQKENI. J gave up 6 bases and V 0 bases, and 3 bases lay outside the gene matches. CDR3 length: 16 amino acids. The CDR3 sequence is CASSPPGDRANSPLHF. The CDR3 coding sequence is TGTGCCAGCTCACCACCCGGGGACAGGGCTAATTCACCCCTCCACTTT.

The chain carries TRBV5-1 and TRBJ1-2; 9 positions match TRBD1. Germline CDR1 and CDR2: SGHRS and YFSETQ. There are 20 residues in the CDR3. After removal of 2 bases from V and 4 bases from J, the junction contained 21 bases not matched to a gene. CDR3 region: CASSFSPTGGAPINGYGYTF. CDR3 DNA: TGCGCCAGCAGCTTCTCCCCCACAGGGGGCGCCCCTATTAATGGCTATGGCTACACCTTC.

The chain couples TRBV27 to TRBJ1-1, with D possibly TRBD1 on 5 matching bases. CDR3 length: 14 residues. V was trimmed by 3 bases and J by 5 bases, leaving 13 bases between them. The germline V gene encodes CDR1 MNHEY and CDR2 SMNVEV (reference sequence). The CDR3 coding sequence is TGTGCCAGCAGTTTCCTCGGGGAGGGGACTGAAGCTTTCTTT. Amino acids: CASSFLGEGTEAFF.

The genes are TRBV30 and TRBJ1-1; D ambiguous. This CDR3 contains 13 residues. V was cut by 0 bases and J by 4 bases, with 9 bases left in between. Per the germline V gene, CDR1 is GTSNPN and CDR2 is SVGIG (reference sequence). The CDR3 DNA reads TGTGCCTGGAGTGTACTAGGGTTCACTGAAGCTTTCTTT. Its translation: CAWSVLGFTEAFF.

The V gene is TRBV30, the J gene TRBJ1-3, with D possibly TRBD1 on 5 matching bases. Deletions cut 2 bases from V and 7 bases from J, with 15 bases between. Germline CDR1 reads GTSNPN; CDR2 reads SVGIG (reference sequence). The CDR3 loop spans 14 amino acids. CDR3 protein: CAWSPKGNGNTIYF. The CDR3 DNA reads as TGTGCCTGGAGTCCGAAGGGGAATGGGAACACCATATATTTT. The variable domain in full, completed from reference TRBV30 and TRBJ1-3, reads SQTIHQWPATLVQPVGSPLSLECTVEGTSNPNLYWYRQAAGRGLQLLFYSVGIGQISSEVPQNLSASRPQDRQFILSSKKLLLSDSGFYLCAWSPKGNGNTIYFGEGSWLTVV.

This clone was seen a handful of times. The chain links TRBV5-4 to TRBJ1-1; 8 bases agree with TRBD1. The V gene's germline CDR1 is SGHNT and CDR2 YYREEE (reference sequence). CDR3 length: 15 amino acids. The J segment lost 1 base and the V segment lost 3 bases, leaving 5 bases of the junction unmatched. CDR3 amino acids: CASSSGTGGNTEAFF. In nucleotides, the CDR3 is TGTGCCAGCAGCTCAGGGACAGGCGGGAACACTGAAGCTTTCTTT.

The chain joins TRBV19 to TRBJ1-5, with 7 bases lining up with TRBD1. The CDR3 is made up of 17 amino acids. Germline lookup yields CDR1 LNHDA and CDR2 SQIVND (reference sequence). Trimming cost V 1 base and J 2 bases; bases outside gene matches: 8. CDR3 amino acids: CASSIGTGLVGNQPQHF. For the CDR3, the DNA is TGTGCCAGTAGTATAGGGACAGGTCTTGTGGGCAATCAGCCCCAGCATTTT.

DNA for the CDR3: TGCGCCAGCAGGGACAAGCCCCAAGGGGGCTACACCTTC. This sequence encodes CASRDKPQGGYTF. The chain has TRBV23-1 and TRBJ1-2; perhaps TRBD1 as D (5 bases). TRBV23-1 is an ORF, with its function uncertain. The CDR3 extends over 13 amino acids. V dropped 6 bases and J dropped 8 bases, with 16 bases sitting between them.

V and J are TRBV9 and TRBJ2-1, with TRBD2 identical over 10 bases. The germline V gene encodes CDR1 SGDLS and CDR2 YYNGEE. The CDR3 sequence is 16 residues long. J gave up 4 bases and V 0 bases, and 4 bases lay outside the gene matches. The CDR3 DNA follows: TGTGCCAGCAGCGTAGATAGCGGGGGGCCGTACAATGAGCAGTTCTTC. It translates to CASSVDSGGPYNEQFF.

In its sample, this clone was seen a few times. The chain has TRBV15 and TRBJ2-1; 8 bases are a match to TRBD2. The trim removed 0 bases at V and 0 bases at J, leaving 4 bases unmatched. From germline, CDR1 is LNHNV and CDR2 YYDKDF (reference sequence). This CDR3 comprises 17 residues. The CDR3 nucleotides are TGTGCCACCAGCAGAGATTTGGGGACTAGCTCCTACAATGAGCAGTTCTTC. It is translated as CATSRDLGTSSYNEQFF.